This TCR beta chain originates from a study of T cell responses to AZD1222 COVID-19 vaccine. Study-wide background: Some second doses came at about 4 weeks and others at about 12 weeks; these were pooled.

Trimming left V 5 bases short and J 4 bases short, with 3 bases between. The CDR3 runs 11 residues. Germline lookup yields CDR1 SEHNR and CDR2 FQNEAQ (reference sequence). This clone was counted once. Its antigen is currently unknown. The protocol was immunoSEQ multiplex PCR, while the TCRdb copy is restricted to in-frame clones and leaves out a portion. The sample carries 90,000 to 150,000 clones, roughly 90% recorded once. Study-level points and caveats: With dominance at 160-218 and 743-854, vaccine-associated CD4 TCRs spanned spike.

The sequence was obtained from an adult in good health. This specimen consisted of peripheral blood, obtained on day 0 of AZD1222 vaccination. J is TRBJ2-1 and V is TRBV7-9; D ambiguous. The CDR3 reads CASSAYNEQFF. The DNA of the CDR3 is TGTGCCAGCAGCGCTTACAATGAGCAGTTCTTC.